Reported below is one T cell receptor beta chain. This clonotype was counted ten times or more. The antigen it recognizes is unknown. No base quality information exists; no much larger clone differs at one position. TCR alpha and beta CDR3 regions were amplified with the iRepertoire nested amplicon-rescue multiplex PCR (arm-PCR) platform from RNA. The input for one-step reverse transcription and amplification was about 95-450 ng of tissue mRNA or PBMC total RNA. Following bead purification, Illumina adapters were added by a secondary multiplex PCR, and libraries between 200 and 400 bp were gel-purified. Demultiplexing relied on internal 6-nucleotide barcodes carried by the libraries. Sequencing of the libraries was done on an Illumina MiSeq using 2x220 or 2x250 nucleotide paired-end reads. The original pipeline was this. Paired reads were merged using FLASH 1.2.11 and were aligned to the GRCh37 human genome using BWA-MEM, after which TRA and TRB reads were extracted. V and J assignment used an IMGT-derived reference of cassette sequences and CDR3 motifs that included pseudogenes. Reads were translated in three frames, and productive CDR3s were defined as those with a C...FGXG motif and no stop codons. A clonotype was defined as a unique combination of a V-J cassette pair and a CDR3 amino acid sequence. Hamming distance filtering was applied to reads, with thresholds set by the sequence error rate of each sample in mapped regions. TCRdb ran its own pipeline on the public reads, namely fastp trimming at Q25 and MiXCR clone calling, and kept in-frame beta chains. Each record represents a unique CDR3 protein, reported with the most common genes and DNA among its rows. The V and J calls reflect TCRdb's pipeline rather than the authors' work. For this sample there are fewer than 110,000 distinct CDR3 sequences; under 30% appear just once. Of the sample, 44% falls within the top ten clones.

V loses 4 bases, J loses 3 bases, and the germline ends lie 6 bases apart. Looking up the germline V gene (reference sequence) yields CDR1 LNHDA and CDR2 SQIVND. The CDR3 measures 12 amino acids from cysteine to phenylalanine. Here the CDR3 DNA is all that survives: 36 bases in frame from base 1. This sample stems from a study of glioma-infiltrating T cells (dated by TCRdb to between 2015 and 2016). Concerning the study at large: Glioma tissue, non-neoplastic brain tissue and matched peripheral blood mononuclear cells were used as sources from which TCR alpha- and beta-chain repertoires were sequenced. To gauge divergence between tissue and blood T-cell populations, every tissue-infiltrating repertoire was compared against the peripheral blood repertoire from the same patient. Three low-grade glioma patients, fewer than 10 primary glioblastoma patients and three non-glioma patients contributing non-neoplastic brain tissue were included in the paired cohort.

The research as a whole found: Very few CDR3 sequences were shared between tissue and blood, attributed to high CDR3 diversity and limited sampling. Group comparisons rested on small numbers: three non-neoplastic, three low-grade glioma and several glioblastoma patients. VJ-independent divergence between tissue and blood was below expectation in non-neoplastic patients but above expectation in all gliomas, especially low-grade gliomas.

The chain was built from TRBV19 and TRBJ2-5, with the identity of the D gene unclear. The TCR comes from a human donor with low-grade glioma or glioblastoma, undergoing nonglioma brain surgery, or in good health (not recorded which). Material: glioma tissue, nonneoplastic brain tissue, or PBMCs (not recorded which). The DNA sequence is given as TGTGCCAGTAGTAACAGAGAAGAGACCCAGTACTTC. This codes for CASSNREETQYF.